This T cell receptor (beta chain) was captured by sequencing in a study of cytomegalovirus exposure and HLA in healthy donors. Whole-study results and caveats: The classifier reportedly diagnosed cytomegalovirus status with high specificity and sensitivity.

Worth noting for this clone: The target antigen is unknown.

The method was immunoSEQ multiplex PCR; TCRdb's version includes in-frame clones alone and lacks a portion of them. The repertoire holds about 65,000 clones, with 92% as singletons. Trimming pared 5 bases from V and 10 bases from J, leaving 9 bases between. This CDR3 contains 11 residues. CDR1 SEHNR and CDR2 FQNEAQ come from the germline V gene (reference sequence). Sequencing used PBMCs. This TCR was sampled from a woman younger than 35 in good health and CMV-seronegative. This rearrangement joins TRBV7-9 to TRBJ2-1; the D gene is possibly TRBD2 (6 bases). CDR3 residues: CASSGRGEQFF. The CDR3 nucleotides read TGTGCCAGCAGCGGTCGGGGGGAGCAGTTCTTC.